The 32 T cell receptor beta chains below all came from one sample that was sequenced in a study of shared clonotypes between healthy human individuals (dated by TCRdb to the early 2020s). Library preparation used the immunoSEQ multiplex PCR assay. Sourced from immuneACCESS, this table was stored by TCRdb with only in-frame sequences that have V and J called. A share of the clones is absent; for the studies checked, an unresolved V gene accounts for under half, and the remainder has no known explanation. The sample table holds 1,400,000 or so clones, of which approximately 98.5% were seen once. Clones ranked in the top ten supply 0.36% of the sample. The sample taken for sequencing was naive CD4+ T cells sorted from blood. Sample cell subset or site, as interpreted from the label and publication: CD45RA+ positively selected. These receptors all come from a man aged 25 to 45 in good health.

The chain couples TRBV18 to TRBJ2-1; 11 bases fit TRBD2. V lost 3 bases and J lost 5; bases outside the gene matches: 3. There are 15 residues in the CDR3. Germline-derived CDR1 and CDR2 are KGHSH and LQKENI. CDR3 in DNA: TGTGCCAGCTCACCTGAGGGACTAGCGGACAATGAGCAGTTCTTC. Translation gives CASSPEGLADNEQFF.

This chain joins TRBV7-9 and TRBJ2-3, with D unresolved. V was clipped by 2 bases and J by 4 bases, with 10 bases between them. Germline V gene sequence: CDR1 SEHNR, CDR2 FQNEAQ (reference sequence). The CDR3 runs 14 residues. The CDR3 DNA is TGTGCCAGCAGCTTATTGGTAGAAGCAGATACGCAGTATTTT. This sequence encodes CASSLLVEADTQYF.

V and J are TRBV19 and TRBJ2-1; 9 bases align to TRBD1. The CDR3 is 18 residues long. The trim removed 3 bases at V and 0 bases at J, leaving 9 bases unmatched. Germline-derived CDR1 and CDR2 are LNHDA and SQIVND (reference sequence). CDR3 nucleotides: TGTGCCAGTAGTATTGGACAGGGGAGGCCAAGCTCCTACAATGAGCAGTTCTTC. It is translated as CASSIGQGRPSSYNEQFF.

The chain has TRBV18 and TRBJ1-1; TRBD1 agrees at 7 bases. There are 15 residues in the CDR3. Germline trimming cut 3 bases from V and 2 bases from J; bases unmatched to any gene: 6. Germline CDR1 reads KGHSH; CDR2 reads LQKENI. CDR3 bases: TGTGCCAGCTCACCGCAAAAGGGGGCCAACACTGAAGCTTTCTTT. The encoded protein is CASSPQKGANTEAFF.

V gene TRBV11-3 combines with J gene TRBJ2-3; D unresolved. The CDR3 loop spans 13 amino acids. V gave up 1 base and J gave up 7 bases, with 9 bases separating them. Germline V gene sequence: CDR1 SGHNT, CDR2 YENEEA. CDR3: CASSLVPLHTQYF. The CDR3 nucleotides are TGTGCCAGCAGCTTAGTCCCTCTCCATACGCAGTATTTT. The whole variable domain, remainder taken from reference TRBV11-3 and TRBJ2-3, is EAGVVQSPRYKIIEKKQPVAFWCNPISGHNTLYWYLQNLGQGPELLIRYENEEAVDDSQLPKDRFSAERLKGVDSTLKIQPAELGDSAVYLCASSLVPLHTQYFGPGTRLTVL.

The chain carries TRBV27 and TRBJ2-6; no reliable D call. Per germline, CDR1 MNHEY and CDR2 SMNVEV (reference sequence). The CDR3 loop spans 13 amino acids. V shed 7 bases and J shed 7 bases, with 11 bases lying between them. The CDR3 region has the DNA TGTGCCAGCACTTCTGGCCCAGCCAACGTCCTGACTTTC. Its protein product is CASTSGPANVLTF.

The chain carries TRBV28 and TRBJ2-7; 7 bases agree with TRBD1. The germline V gene encodes CDR1 MDHEN and CDR2 SYDVKM. Unmatched junction bases numbered 8, after V lost 6 bases and J lost 3 bases. This CDR3 region has 14 residues. The CDR3 spells CASSSTGALYEQYF. The DNA of the CDR3 is TGTGCCAGCAGCTCCACAGGGGCGCTCTACGAGCAGTACTTC.

V is TRBV7-8 and J is TRBJ2-7; the match to TRBD2 covers 7 bases. The V gene end was trimmed by 3 bases and the J gene end by 2 bases; junction bases not matched to a gene: 7. In germline, CDR1 is SGHVS, CDR2 FQNEAQ. The length of the CDR3 is 15 residues. The CDR3 region is CASSFGVAGPYEQYF. CDR3 sequence (DNA): TGTGCCAGCAGCTTCGGAGTAGCGGGCCCCTACGAGCAGTACTTC.

V and J are TRBV19 and TRBJ2-1; 7 bases fit TRBD2. V gave up 11 bases and J gave up 0 bases; unmatched junction bases: 7. Germline V gives CDR1 LNHDA, CDR2 SQIVND (reference sequence). The CDR3 consists of 14 residues. The CDR3: CAVVGGVSYNEQFF. DNA of the CDR3: TGTGCCGTCGTGGGGGGGGTCTCCTACAATGAGCAGTTCTTC.

The V gene is TRBV27, the J gene TRBJ2-7; TRBD1 agrees at 8 bases. The CDR3 spans 15 residues. The germline V gene has CDR1 MNHEY and CDR2 SMNVEV (reference sequence). V shed 4 bases and J 2 bases; nucleotides not matched to a gene: 7. The CDR3 spells CASSYGQGGTYEQYF. Here the CDR3 DNA reads TGTGCCAGCAGTTACGGACAGGGAGGAACCTACGAGCAGTACTTC.

This chain connects TRBV15 to TRBJ1-4, with D maybe TRBD1 (6 bases). The CDR3 sequence is 15 residues long. V lost 0 bases and J 5 bases, leaving 10 bases between the germline ends. Germline V gene data show CDR1 as LNHNV and CDR2 as YYDKDF (reference sequence). The CDR3 DNA follows: TGTGCCACCAGCAGAGATACAGGGCCAAATGAAAAACTGTTTTTT. Its translation: CATSRDTGPNEKLFF. The complete variable domain, with remaining parts taken from reference TRBV15 and TRBJ1-4, reads DAMVIQNPRYQVTQFGKPVTLSCSQTLNHNVMYWYQQKSSQAPKLLFHYYDKDFNNEADTPDNFQSRRPNTSFCFLDIRSPGLGDTAMYLCATSRDTGPNEKLFFGSGTQLSVL.

The count of this clone is one. This chain joins TRBV7-9 and TRBJ1-5; D perhaps matches TRBD1 (6 bases). Trimming removed 3 bases at V and 3 bases at J, with 9 bases between. The CDR3 runs to 14 residues. Germline V gene sequence: CDR1 SEHNR, CDR2 FQNEAQ (reference sequence). This CDR3 is CASSLGTFNQPQHF. Here the CDR3 DNA reads TGTGCCAGCAGCTTGGGGACATTCAATCAGCCCCAGCATTTT.

This chain connects TRBV18 to TRBJ1-1, with D maybe TRBD1 (5 bases). V was shortened by 3 bases and J by 5 bases, with 16 bases between the two germline ends. Germline values: CDR1 KGHSH, CDR2 LQKENI. The CDR3 runs 15 residues. The DNA of the CDR3 is TGTGCCAGCTCACCTAGGCCAGGGAGGGGAACTGAAGCTTTCTTT. This translates into CASSPRPGRGTEAFF.

V and J are TRBV9 and TRBJ2-7, with D perhaps TRBD2 (5 bases). Trimming stripped 3 bases from V and 2 bases from J, with 12 bases between. There are 14 residues in the CDR3. The V gene's germline CDR1 is SGDLS and CDR2 YYNGEE. The CDR3 sequence: CASSAGGSPYEQYF. CDR3 DNA: TGTGCCAGCAGCGCTGGCGGGTCACCCTACGAGCAGTACTTC.

J is TRBJ1-2 and V is TRBV5-1; 10 positions match TRBD1. CDR3 length: 14 amino acids. J lost 5 bases, V lost 3 bases, and 4 bases had no gene match. The germline V gene has CDR1 SGHRS and CDR2 YFSETQ. The CDR3 loop reads CASSSRTGGYGYTF. The CDR3 DNA reads as TGCGCCAGCAGCTCCCGGACAGGGGGATATGGCTACACCTTC.

The rearrangement links TRBV28 to TRBJ2-5, with TRBD2 matching 8 bases. This CDR3 is 14 amino acids long. V shed 6 bases and J 1 base; nucleotides not matched to a gene: 4. The germline CDR1 and CDR2 sequences are MDHEN and SYDVKM. The CDR3 DNA follows: TGTGCCAGCAGGAATAGCGGGGTCCAAGAGACCCAGTACTTC. It specifies CASRNSGVQETQYF.

The rearrangement uses TRBV5-5 and TRBJ2-7; D might be TRBD1 (5 bases). V lost 1 base and J 3 bases, leaving 8 bases between the germline ends. Germline values: CDR1 SGHKS, CDR2 YYEKEE (reference sequence). The CDR3 is made up of 13 amino acids. CDR3 region: CASSLSQGYEQYF. CDR3 sequence (DNA): TGTGCCAGCAGCTTGAGTCAGGGCTACGAGCAGTACTTC. The whole variable domain, filled in from reference TRBV5-5 and TRBJ2-7, reads DAGVTQSPTHLIKTRGQQVTLRCSPISGHKSVSWYQQVLGQGPQFIFQYYEKEERGRGNFPDRFSARQFPNYSSELNVNALLLGDSALYLCASSLSQGYEQYFGPGTRLTVT.

The rearrangement joins TRBV5-6 to TRBJ2-1; 8 bases are shared with TRBD1. The CDR3 is 18 amino acids. V shed 2 bases and J 9 bases; nucleotides not matched to a gene: 19. Germline-derived CDR1 and CDR2 are SGHDT and YYEEEE. The CDR3 spells CASSFRRTGSLNPGEQFF. The CDR3 DNA is TGTGCCAGCAGCTTTAGACGGACAGGGTCTCTCAACCCGGGTGAGCAGTTCTTC.

About this clone itself: This sample includes further DNA sequences coding for the same CDR3. This sequence joins TRBV18 and TRBJ2-7; D gene ambiguous. V was trimmed by 1 base and J by 0 bases, leaving 7 bases between them. The CDR3 has 14 amino acids. Germline CDR1 and CDR2: KGHSH and LQKENI. CDR3 DNA: TGTGCCAGCTCACCACTAGGCAGCTCCTACGAGCAGTACTTC. The encoded protein is CASSPLGSSYEQYF.

This chain links TRBV5-1 with TRBJ2-7; D may be TRBD2 (6 bases). Germline CDR1 and CDR2: SGHRS and YFSETQ. V was shortened by 1 base and J by 0 bases, with 8 bases between the two germline ends. The CDR3 has 14 amino acids. CDR3 protein: CASSLPGDSYEQYF. The CDR3 DNA sequence: TGCGCCAGCAGCTTGCCGGGGGACTCCTACGAGCAGTACTTC. Filled out from reference TRBV5-1 and TRBJ2-7, the complete variable domain reads KAGVTQTPRYLIKTRGQQVTLSCSPISGHRSVSWYQQTPGQGLQFLFEYFSETQRNKGNFPGRFSGRQFSNSRSEMNVSTLELGDSALYLCASSLPGDSYEQYFGPGTRLTVT.

The V and J genes are TRBV5-3 and TRBJ2-3, with no clear D. TRBV5-3 has ORF status, its function being uncertain. With 5 bases removed from V and 2 bases from J, the gap between germline ends came to 12 bases. The CDR3 contains 14 residues. CDR3 sequence reads: CARRPRSHTDTQYF. In nucleotides, the CDR3 is TGTGCCAGAAGACCCAGGAGCCACACAGATACGCAGTATTTT.

The chain carries TRBV5-1 and TRBJ2-1, with D possibly TRBD1 on 6 matching bases. Germline V lookup: CDR1 SGHRS, CDR2 YFSETQ. The CDR3 totals 15 residues. The germline V and J ends were trimmed by 0 bases and 7 bases, with 14 bases remaining between them. The CDR3 sequence: CASSLGWTATNEQFF. CDR3 nucleotides: TGCGCCAGCAGCTTGGGTTGGACAGCTACAAATGAGCAGTTCTTC.

The rearrangement joins TRBV4-3 to TRBJ2-3; D is possibly TRBD1 or TRBD2 (5 bases each). Trimming stripped 0 bases from V and 3 bases from J, with 19 bases between. The CDR3 consists of 18 residues. The germline CDR1 and CDR2 sequences are LGHNA and YSLEER. This chain's CDR3 is CASSQDLPGPYITDTQYF. Here the CDR3 DNA reads TGCGCCAGCAGCCAAGACCTTCCGGGACCGTATATTACAGATACGCAGTATTTT.

This clone has just one count. The chain joins TRBV5-6 to TRBJ2-2, with D perhaps matching TRBD2 (6 bases). V was pared by 1 base and J by 3 bases, with 13 bases between. Germline V gene data show CDR1 as SGHDT and CDR2 as YYEEEE. The CDR3 is 16 amino acids. The CDR3: CASSLPGLQYTGELFF. CDR3 sequence (DNA): TGTGCCAGCAGCTTGCCGGGACTCCAATACACCGGGGAGCTGTTTTTT.

The chain combines TRBV19 with TRBJ2-7; D is undetermined. Looked up from germline, CDR1 is LNHDA and CDR2 is SQIVND (reference sequence). The V and J ends lost 5 bases and 3 bases respectively, with 14 bases between them. This CDR3 contains 14 residues. CDR3 sequence (DNA): TGTGCCAGTAGTCTCTTTGGCAGTCACTACGAGCAGTACTTC. This translates into CASSLFGSHYEQYF.

Remarks on this clone: Other nucleotide sequences in the sample specify the same CDR3. CDR3 residues: CASSAGLAASTDTQYF. The CDR3, as DNA: TGTGCCAGCAGCGCAGGACTAGCGGCTAGCACAGATACGCAGTATTTT. The V gene is TRBV9, the J gene TRBJ2-3, with 10 positions matching TRBD2. The CDR3 is made up of 16 amino acids. After removal of 3 bases from V and 0 bases from J, the junction contained 4 bases not matched to a gene. CDR1 SGDLS and CDR2 YYNGEE come from the germline V gene.

The chain couples TRBV10-3 to TRBJ2-7, with TRBD2 as a possible D gene (5 bases). Deletions cut 0 bases from V and 2 bases from J, with 11 bases between. The length of the CDR3 is 15 residues. Germline lookup yields CDR1 ENHRY and CDR2 SYGVKD. The CDR3 sequence: CAISESTGLAYEQYF. The CDR3 coding sequence is TGTGCCATCAGTGAGTCGACGGGATTGGCCTACGAGCAGTACTTC.

This chain joins TRBV7-2 and TRBJ2-3, with 9 bases lining up with TRBD2. CDR3 length: 18 residues. Looked up from germline, CDR1 is SGHTA and CDR2 is FQGNSA. J lost 0 bases, V lost 1 base, and 8 bases had no gene match. CDR3 in amino acids: CASSLVAGGISSTDTQYF. DNA of the CDR3: TGTGCCAGCAGCTTAGTGGCGGGAGGGATTTCTAGCACAGATACGCAGTATTTT.

CDR3 nucleotide sequence: TGTGCCAGCAGCGCACAGCCGGACAGGCAACATGGTGAAGCTTTCTTT. Protein product: CASSAQPDRQHGEAFF. The V call is TRBV21-1, the J call TRBJ1-1; TRBD1 was called by the table and not checked on the DNA. TRBV21-1 constitutes a pseudogene. This CDR3 has 16 amino acids.

The V gene is TRBV7-7, the J gene TRBJ2-1; tentatively, D is TRBD2 (6 bases). Per the germline V gene, CDR1 is SSHAT and CDR2 is FNYEAQ (reference sequence). V shed 1 base and J shed 2 bases, with 9 bases lying between them. This CDR3 is built from 15 residues. The CDR3 protein is CASSLEEGPYNEQFF. The CDR3, as DNA: TGTGCCAGCAGCTTAGAGGAGGGACCCTACAATGAGCAGTTCTTC.

The chain employs TRBV14 and TRBJ1-1; D unclear. The ends were cut back, 5 bases at V and 3 bases at J, with 13 bases in the middle. The CDR3 extends over 14 amino acids. CDR1 and CDR2 (germline): SGHDN, FVKESK. The CDR3 DNA reads as TGTGCCAGCAGCAGGATACAGACGCACACTGAAGCTTTCTTT. Residues: CASSRIQTHTEAFF.

J is TRBJ2-7 and V is TRBV6-1, with a tentative D call TRBD1 (6 bases). CDR1 is MNHNS, CDR2 SASEGT, per germline. This CDR3 is 15 amino acids long. Trimming removed 6 bases from V and 3 bases from J, with 18 bases in between. Here the CDR3 DNA reads TGTGCCAGCAGGCCCGGACAGTTACTTTTCTACGAGCAGTACTTC. Its protein product is CASRPGQLLFYEQYF.